Sequencing of this TCR beta chain was carried out in a study of blood T cells in healthy people across ages. The overall study: In model experiments, template switching was able to capture about one barcoded beta molecule for every two T cells that were present.

This clonotype was seen repeatedly, ten times or more. Its target is not known. With a J-beta primer mix and a sample-barcoded 5' primer, a second PCR ran about 7 to 12 cycles. TCRdb itself ran the 5' RACE reads through MiXCR, one entry per CDR3 protein. Of around 1,700,000 distinct CDR3 sequences listed, 28% are singletons. Per-sample yields of isolated PBMCs were at least 6 million. Germline CDR1 reads MNHNY; CDR2 reads SVGAGI (reference sequence). This CDR3 is 14 amino acids long. Trimming took 0 bases from V and 6 from J; bases not matched to a gene: 4. General study results and limits: A strong correlation was seen between TCR beta diversity and naive T cell percentage.

Material for sequencing was blood. The sequence derives from a woman aged 25-40 years in good health. The chain employs TRBV6-6 and TRBJ2-7; 8 bases are a match to TRBD1. The CDR3 reads CASSYSPRGLEQYF. The DNA of the CDR3 is TGTGCCAGCAGTTACTCTCCCAGGGGGCTCGAGCAGTACTTC.